Listed below are T cell receptor beta chains from one sample, sequenced in a study of tumor-infiltrating lymphocytes in oesophageal squamous cell carcinoma. TCRdb fed the PCR reads into MiXCR, producing one record per CDR3 protein. Of tens of thousands of distinct CDR3 sequences listed, around 39% are singletons. Sequencing was carried out using esophageal tumor tissue. These receptors came from a male donor with esophageal squamous cell carcinoma. Each CDR3 is given with its conserved first and last residue. The D gene is left open where the match is weak. Clone sizes are given selectively: once, few, many, or a class where the clone is expanded.

.	TRBV11-3	TRBJ2-3	many	20	CASSLDLLRGGVFHTDTQYF	TGTGCCAGCAGCTTAGACTTACTTAGGGGGGGTGTCTTCCACACAGATACGCAGTATTTT
.	TRBV15	TRBJ1-1	.	13	CATSRAWGTEAFF	TGTGCCACCAGCAGAGCCTGGGGCACTGAAGCTTTCTTT
.	TRBV28	TRBJ1-2	.	16	CASRIGGGGEGYGYTF	TGTGCCAGCAGGATCGGAGGGGGGGGCGAGGGCTATGGCTACACCTTC
.	TRBV6-1	TRBJ1-5	many	14	CASSSNHPRQPQHF	TGTGCCAGCAGTTCTAACCACCCCAGGCAGCCCCAGCATTTT
.	TRBV12-5	TRBJ2-3	many	12	CASGSTGTTQYF	TGTGCTAGTGGCTCGACCGGGACCACGCAGTATTTT
.	TRBV7-9	TRBJ2-7	many	16	CASSLYRGMSSYEQYF	TGTGCCAGCAGCTTATATCGGGGTATGAGCTCCTACGAGCAGTACTTC
TRBD2	TRBV5-1	TRBJ2-1	many	15	CASSLDPSGRAGLFF	TGCGCCAGCAGCTTGGACCCTAGCGGGAGGGCCGGTCTGTTCTTC
TRBD2	TRBV6-2/TRBV6-3	TRBJ2-7	many	13	CASSPSGTYEQYF	TGTGCCAGCAGTCCTAGCGGTACCTACGAGCAGTACTTC
TRBD2	TRBV9	TRBJ2-1	.	15	CASTPPGRVYNEQFF	TGTGCCAGCACCCCTCCCGGGAGGGTTTACAATGAGCAGTTCTTC
.	TRBV11-2	TRBJ2-5	.	16	CASSLDPGSYQETQYF	TGTGCCAGCAGCTTAGATCCCGGGAGCTACCAAGAGACCCAGTACTTC
TRBD1	TRBV6-1	TRBJ2-5	.	15	CASSSRGQAQETQYF	TGTGCCAGCAGTTCCAGGGGACAGGCCCAAGAGACCCAGTACTTC
.	TRBV7-2	TRBJ1-6	.	13	CASSFRSDSPLHF	TGTGCCAGCAGCTTTCGGTCGGATTCACCCCTCCACTTT
.	TRBV11-3	TRBJ2-1	many	13	CASSRRGDNEQFF	TGTGCCAGCAGCCGAAGAGGAGACAATGAGCAGTTCTTC
TRBD1	TRBV5-4	TRBJ2-4	many	15	CASSQGARAKNIQYF	TGCGCCAGCAGCCAGGGGGCTAGGGCCAAAAACATTCAGTACTTC
.	TRBV28	TRBJ2-7	.	15	CASSRLGTLYNEQYF	TGTGCCAGCAGCCGTCTCGGGACACTTTACAATGAGCAGTACTTC
.	TRBV15	TRBJ2-5	many	13	CATGRPNPKTQYF	TGTGCCACCGGCAGGCCGAACCCTAAGACCCAGTACTTC
TRBD1	TRBV7-6	TRBJ2-3	.	16	CASSRGSGQSADTQYF	TGTGCCAGCAGCAGAGGATCGGGACAGTCTGCAGATACGCAGTATTTT
.	TRBV9	TRBJ1-1	many	13	CASSVATGTEAFF	TGTGCCAGCAGCGTAGCCACCGGTACTGAAGCTTTCTTT
TRBD2	TRBV7-9	TRBJ2-1	medium-sized	17	CASSSPRRGVSYNEQFF	TGTGCCAGCAGCTCCCCCCGGCGGGGGGTATCCTACAATGAGCAGTTCTTC
.	TRBV5-4	TRBJ2-1	.	12	CASKTSSNEQFF	TGTGCCAGCAAGACATCCTCCAACGAGCAGTTCTTC
TRBD1	TRBV4-1	TRBJ1-4	.	17	CASSPERTGYTNEKLFF	TGCGCCAGCAGCCCAGAGAGGACAGGGTACACTAATGAAAAACTGTTTTTT
TRBD1	TRBV20-1	TRBJ2-5	.	15	CSASDQGAGGETQYF	TGCAGTGCTAGCGATCAGGGGGCTGGTGGGGAGACCCAGTACTTC
TRBD2	TRBV6-2/TRBV6-3	TRBJ2-7	many	13	CASSYAGLAEQYF	TGTGCCAGCAGTTACGCGGGACTAGCTGAGCAGTACTTC
TRBD2	TRBV7-2	TRBJ2-3	.	16	CASSFNSGRSTDTQYF	TGTGCCAGCAGCTTTAATAGCGGGCGGAGCACAGATACGCAGTATTTT
.	TRBV9	TRBJ1-1	.	13	CASSVQGNTEAFF	TGTGCCAGCAGCGTCCAGGGGAACACTGAAGCTTTCTTT
.	TRBV28	TRBJ2-7	many	16	CASTLQGGGPRGEQYF	TGTGCCAGCACCCTCCAAGGGGGGGGCCCCAGGGGTGAGCAGTACTTC
.	TRBV7-8	TRBJ2-1	.	13	CASSFSQNNEQFF	TGTGCCAGCAGCTTTTCACAGAACAATGAGCAGTTCTTC
.	TRBV5-1	TRBJ1-4	.	17	CASSLLGGPATNEKLFF	TGCGCCAGCAGCTTGTTAGGGGGGCCCGCAACTAATGAAAAACTGTTTTTT
.	TRBV6-9	TRBJ2-1	.	15	CASRSPGLTNNEQFF	TGTGCCAGCCGTTCTCCCGGACTAACGAACAATGAGCAGTTCTTC
TRBD1	TRBV2	TRBJ1-2	many	15	CASSGQGAEIYGYTF	TGTGCCAGCAGTGGACAGGGAGCAGAAATCTATGGCTACACCTTC
TRBD2	TRBV7-3	TRBJ2-1	few	16	CASSSEGTILYNEQFF	TGTGCCAGCAGCTCCGAGGGGACTATCCTCTACAATGAGCAGTTCTTC
.	TRBV6-1	TRBJ2-4	.	10	CASRKNIQYF	TGTGCCAGCAGAAAAAACATTCAGTACTTC
.	TRBV5-1	TRBJ2-5	many	13	CASTPRPKETQYF	TGCGCCAGCACCCCAAGGCCCAAAGAGACCCAGTACTTC
.	TRBV7-9	TRBJ2-5	once	13	CASSLNWEETQYF	TGTGCCAGCAGCTTAAACTGGGAGGAGACCCAGTACTTC
.	TRBV7-2	TRBJ2-5	few	11	CASSTVGTQYF	TGTGCCAGCAGCACCGTAGGGACCCAGTACTTC
.	TRBV7-2	TRBJ1-5	.	17	CASSLGSLGASNQPQHF	TGTGCCAGCAGCTTAGGTTCGTTGGGGGCTAGCAATCAGCCCCAGCATTTT
TRBD2	TRBV7-3	TRBJ2-1	.	16	CASSLSPTSGYNEQFF	TGTGCCAGCAGCTTATCGCCGACTAGCGGATACAATGAGCAGTTCTTC
TRBD2	TRBV6-1	TRBJ2-7	medium-sized	13	CASSSTGGSSQYF	TGTGCCAGCAGTTCGACGGGAGGGAGTTCGCAGTACTTC
.	TRBV7-6	TRBJ2-7	.	16	CASSLESRVGTDTQYF	TGTGCCAGCAGCTTAGAGAGCAGGGTAGGCACAGATACGCAGTACTTC
.	TRBV6-1	TRBJ2-7	few	12	CASSESGYEQYF	TGTGCCAGCAGTGAATCCGGCTACGAGCAGTACTTC
TRBD1	TRBV6-1	TRBJ1-3	many	15	CASSRKGASGNTIYF	TGTGCCAGCTCCCGGAAGGGGGCTTCTGGAAACACCATATATTTT
.	TRBV5-6	TRBJ2-3	many	16	CASSFMGGAGTDTQYF	TGTGCCAGCAGCTTTATGGGGGGCGCGGGCACAGATACGCAGTATTTT